This T cell receptor beta chain is drawn from a study of blood T cell repertoires in COVID-19. Per the germline V gene, CDR1 is MNHEY and CDR2 is SVGEGT. With 6 bases clipped from V and 4 bases from J, the junction kept 10 bases outside the gene matches. This CDR3 has 16 residues. This clone was detected once. The method was immunoSEQ multiplex PCR; TCRdb's version includes in-frame clones alone and lacks a portion of them. The data show more than 130,000 clones, roughly 89% seen once. The source is a woman between 40 and 50 years old with acute or convalescent COVID-19. The gene calls are TRBV6-2 or TRBV6-3 and TRBJ2-3; TRBD1 agrees at 10 bases. The specimen sequenced was peripheral blood. This CDR3 reads CASSDGGQGRADTQYF. CDR3 DNA: TGTGCCAGCAGCGACGGGGGACAGGGGCGGGCAGATACGCAGTATTTT.